The 6 T cell receptor beta chains in this list originate from one sample, sequenced in a study of T cell clonotyping in hematopoietic cell transplantation. Method: immunoSEQ multiplex PCR; TCRdb's copy keeps in-frame clones and lacks some. The sample contains 40,000 to 55,000 clones, around 95% of which appear only once. The sequenced sample consisted of peripheral blood mononuclear cells. These receptors were obtained from a woman aged 45-65 years in good health. Some clones in this sample may be carry-over from other donors' samples.

V usage is TRBV28 and J usage is TRBJ2-7; tentatively, D is TRBD2 (6 bases). Germline V gives CDR1 MDHEN, CDR2 SYDVKM. Trimming pared 6 bases from V and 2 bases from J, leaving 14 bases between. CDR3 length: 14 residues. The CDR3: CASRAAGLAYEQYF. The CDR3 nucleotides read TGTGCCAGCAGAGCGGCGGGGCTGGCCTACGAGCAGTACTTC.

The chain links TRBV5-1 to TRBJ2-1, with D possibly matching TRBD1 (6 bases). This CDR3 is built from 13 residues. V lost 4 bases and J 7 bases, leaving 12 bases between the germline ends. Germline CDR1 reads SGHRS; CDR2 reads YFSETQ. The CDR3 loop is CASSQRTENEQFF. The CDR3 DNA reads TGCGCCAGCAGCCAAAGGACAGAAAATGAGCAGTTCTTC.

This sequence joins TRBV2 and TRBJ1-3, with 7 positions matching TRBD1. Germline V gives CDR1 SNHLY, CDR2 FYNNEI. This CDR3 has 15 amino acids. Losses at the gene ends were 0 bases for V and 2 bases for J; bases not matched to a gene: 1. CDR3 in amino acids: CASSEADRAGNTIYF. The DNA for the CDR3 is TGTGCCAGCAGTGAAGCAGACAGGGCTGGAAACACCATATATTTT.

In its sample, this clone was seen a few times. J is TRBJ1-1 and V is TRBV6-1; 7 positions agree with TRBD1. The CDR3 contains 14 residues. The germline V gene has CDR1 MNHNS and CDR2 SASEGT. V shed 6 bases, J shed 11 bases, and the junction held 15 bases outside the gene matches. CDR3 region: CASSAMTGSIDAFF. The CDR3 region has the DNA TGTGCCAGCAGCGCGATGACAGGGAGTATCGATGCTTTCTTT.

V usage is TRBV10-3 and J usage is TRBJ1-1; maybe TRBD1 (5 bases). Germline values: CDR1 ENHRY, CDR2 SYGVKD. The CDR3 loop spans 14 amino acids. The V and J ends lost 8 bases and 2 bases respectively, with 15 bases between them. CDR3 amino acids: CAISSGTLNTEAFF. The CDR3 DNA is TGTGCCATCTCCTCCGGGACTCTTAACACTGAAGCTTTCTTT.

The CDR3 sequence: CAISGEGQGAWYEQYF. The DNA for the CDR3 is TGTGCCATCAGTGGGGAGGGACAGGGGGCTTGGTACGAGCAGTACTTC. The rearrangement links TRBV10-3 to TRBJ2-7; 12 nucleotides match TRBD1. CDR3 length equals 16 residues. Germline V CDR1 and CDR2: ENHRY, SYGVKD. V dropped 4 bases and J dropped 4; count of bases not matched to a gene: 8.